This is a list of T cell receptor beta chains from one sample in a study of Ad26.COV2.S vaccination and SARS-CoV-2 variants. The data were produced by immunoSEQ multiplex PCR, yet TCRdb's version contains in-frame clones alone and is incomplete. The table includes approximately 300,000 clones, around four fifths detected once. This specimen consisted of peripheral blood, obtained in a trial of Ad26.COV2.S vaccine versus placebo. These receptors came from a person between 18 and 60 years old who received the Ad26.COV2.S COVID-19 vaccine or a placebo. The CDR3 runs from the conserved cysteine through the conserved F or W. The D gene is left open where the match is weak. Size values are once, few and many counts, or a class for expanded clones, and some rows have none.

j_gene: TRBJ1-2
abundance: -
d_gene: TRBD1
v_gene: TRBV12-5
CDR3aa: CASDPTGGTGYTF
CDR3nt: TGTGCTAGTGACCCTACAGGGGGCACCGGCTACACCTTC

j_gene: TRBJ1-5
abundance: -
d_gene: TRBD1
v_gene: TRBV2
CDR3aa: CASRDRVSNQPQHF
CDR3nt: TGTGCCAGCAGGGACAGGGTGAGCAATCAGCCCCAGCATTTT

j_gene: TRBJ1-6
abundance: -
d_gene: -
v_gene: TRBV4-2
CDR3aa: CASSLQEEDSPLHF
CDR3nt: TGTGCCAGCAGCCTGCAGGAGGAAGACTCACCCCTCCACTTT

j_gene: TRBJ2-2
abundance: few
d_gene: -
v_gene: TRBV7-2
CDR3aa: CASSLGDRYTGELFF
CDR3nt: TGTGCCAGCAGCCTAGGAGACAGATACACCGGGGAGCTGTTTTTT

j_gene: TRBJ1-6
abundance: -
d_gene: TRBD1
v_gene: TRBV7-9
CDR3aa: CASSLSGGYNSPLHF
CDR3nt: TGTGCCAGCAGCTTATCAGGGGGCTATAATTCACCCCTCCACTTT

j_gene: TRBJ1-2
abundance: once
d_gene: TRBD1
v_gene: TRBV4-1
CDR3aa: CASSPLRQGTYGYTF
CDR3nt: TGCGCCAGCAGCCCTCTGAGACAGGGGACCTATGGCTACACCTTC

j_gene: TRBJ1-5
abundance: -
d_gene: -
v_gene: TRBV5-1
CDR3aa: CASSLAPSGSNQPQHF
CDR3nt: TGCGCCAGCAGCTTGGCCCCCTCTGGGAGCAATCAGCCCCAGCATTTT

j_gene: TRBJ2-7
abundance: -
d_gene: TRBD2
v_gene: TRBV4-2
CDR3aa: CASSPRTSGGLYEQYF
CDR3nt: TGTGCCAGCAGCCCGCGGACTAGCGGGGGGCTCTACGAGCAGTACTTC

j_gene: TRBJ2-5
abundance: once
d_gene: -
v_gene: TRBV21-1
CDR3aa: CASSKEPFQETQYF
CDR3nt: TGTGCCAGCAGCAAAGAGCCCTTTCAAGAGACCCAGTACTTC

j_gene: TRBJ2-7
abundance: -
d_gene: -
v_gene: TRBV14
CDR3aa: CASSQERQTGQYF
CDR3nt: TGTGCCAGCAGCCAAGAGCGGCAGACCGGGCAGTACTTC

j_gene: TRBJ2-7
abundance: -
d_gene: -
v_gene: TRBV30
CDR3aa: CAWSVPRYRAYEQYF
CDR3nt: TGTGCCTGGAGTGTACCGAGGTACAGAGCCTACGAGCAGTACTTC

j_gene: TRBJ1-5
abundance: -
d_gene: TRBD1
v_gene: TRBV28
CDR3aa: CASSGTGVLTGQPQHF
CDR3nt: TGTGCCAGCAGCGGGACAGGGGTGCTAACTGGTCAGCCCCAGCATTTT

j_gene: TRBJ2-7
abundance: -
d_gene: -
v_gene: TRBV4-1
CDR3aa: CASSPQETYEQYF
CDR3nt: TGCGCCAGCAGCCCCCAGGAGACCTACGAGCAGTACTTC

j_gene: TRBJ1-1
abundance: -
d_gene: -
v_gene: TRBV28
CDR3aa: CASRYASGQPGSEAFF
CDR3nt: TGTGCCAGCAGATACGCCTCGGGGCAGCCCGGCTCTGAAGCTTTCTTT

j_gene: TRBJ2-2
abundance: -
d_gene: -
v_gene: TRBV6-5
CDR3aa: CASTVSTGELFF
CDR3nt: TGTGCCAGCACCGTTAGCACCGGGGAGCTGTTTTTT

j_gene: TRBJ2-5
abundance: -
d_gene: -
v_gene: TRBV12-5
CDR3aa: CASGLGPGTQYF
CDR3nt: TGTGCTAGTGGTTTGGGTCCGGGGACCCAGTACTTC

j_gene: TRBJ2-7
abundance: -
d_gene: -
v_gene: TRBV2
CDR3aa: CASSVLWEQYF
CDR3nt: TGTGCCAGCAGTGTACTATGGGAGCAGTACTTC

j_gene: TRBJ2-7
abundance: -
d_gene: -
v_gene: TRBV4-1
CDR3aa: CASSQASFSEQYF
CDR3nt: TGCGCCAGCAGCCAAGCTTCCTTTTCCGAGCAGTACTTC

j_gene: TRBJ2-1
abundance: -
d_gene: TRBD2
v_gene: TRBV7-2
CDR3aa: CASSPGLAVSDEQFF
CDR3nt: TGTGCCAGCAGCCCGGGACTAGCGGTATCGGATGAGCAGTTCTTC

j_gene: TRBJ1-1
abundance: once
d_gene: TRBD1
v_gene: TRBV6-1
CDR3aa: CASSGQGEWGRLDTEAFF
CDR3nt: TGTGCCAGCAGTGGGCAGGGGGAATGGGGTAGGCTAGACACTGAAGCTTTCTTT

j_gene: TRBJ2-7
abundance: few
d_gene: -
v_gene: TRBV5-1
CDR3aa: CASSLMTGGFENEQYF
CDR3nt: TGCGCCAGCAGCTTAATGACTGGAGGTTTTGAGAACGAGCAGTACTTC

j_gene: TRBJ2-3
abundance: -
d_gene: TRBD2
v_gene: TRBV10-2
CDR3aa: CASSDPGTSGGASTDTQYF
CDR3nt: TGCGCCAGCAGTGACCCCGGGACTAGCGGGGGGGCCAGCACAGATACGCAGTATTTT

j_gene: TRBJ1-4
abundance: -
d_gene: -
v_gene: TRBV7-2
CDR3aa: CASSLRMGEKLFF
CDR3nt: TGTGCCAGCAGCTTGAGAATGGGTGAAAAACTGTTTTTT

j_gene: TRBJ1-5
abundance: once
d_gene: -
v_gene: TRBV28
CDR3aa: CASNSPNQPQHF
CDR3nt: TGTGCCAGCAACTCGCCTAATCAGCCCCAGCATTTT

j_gene: TRBJ2-1
abundance: -
d_gene: -
v_gene: TRBV11-2
CDR3aa: CASSLRENSYNEQFF
CDR3nt: TGTGCCAGCAGCTTGAGGGAGAACTCCTACAATGAGCAGTTCTTC

j_gene: TRBJ2-1
abundance: once
d_gene: TRBD1
v_gene: TRBV18
CDR3aa: CASSDGQGTYNEQFF
CDR3nt: TGTGCCAGCTCCGATGGACAGGGAACCTACAATGAGCAGTTCTTC

j_gene: TRBJ2-5
abundance: -
d_gene: -
v_gene: TRBV11-3
CDR3aa: CASSTRLGQETQYF
CDR3nt: TGTGCCAGCAGCACCAGGTTAGGTCAAGAGACCCAGTACTTC

j_gene: TRBJ2-7
abundance: -
d_gene: -
v_gene: TRBV11-2
CDR3aa: CASSLQESYEQYF
CDR3nt: TGTGCCAGCAGCTTACAGGAATCCTACGAGCAGTACTTC

j_gene: TRBJ1-1
abundance: -
d_gene: -
v_gene: TRBV12-2
CDR3aa: CASRSSKQGNTEAFF
CDR3nt: TGTGCAAGTCGCTCGAGCAAACAGGGAAATACTGAAGCTTTCTTT

j_gene: TRBJ2-3
abundance: -
d_gene: TRBD2
v_gene: TRBV7-3
CDR3aa: CASSLKAGGADTQYF
CDR3nt: TGTGCCAGCAGCTTAAAAGCGGGGGGCGCAGATACGCAGTATTTT

j_gene: TRBJ2-1
abundance: -
d_gene: TRBD2
v_gene: TRBV19
CDR3aa: CASSLAGVYNEQFF
CDR3nt: TGTGCCAGTAGTTTAGCGGGGGTTTACAATGAGCAGTTCTTC

j_gene: TRBJ2-2
abundance: few
d_gene: -
v_gene: TRBV5-1
CDR3aa: CASSLGGNRELPGELFF
CDR3nt: TGCGCCAGCAGCTTGGGAGGGAACAGGGAATTACCCGGGGAGCTGTTTTTT

j_gene: TRBJ2-5
abundance: -
d_gene: -
v_gene: TRBV5-1
CDR3aa: CASSLAGRGTQYF
CDR3nt: TGCGCCAGCAGCTTGGCCGGTCGAGGGACCCAGTACTTC

j_gene: TRBJ2-7
abundance: -
d_gene: -
v_gene: TRBV6-5
CDR3aa: CASTRSWGSYEQYF
CDR3nt: TGTGCCAGCACCAGATCTTGGGGCTCCTACGAGCAGTACTTC

j_gene: TRBJ1-1
abundance: -
d_gene: -
v_gene: TRBV28
CDR3aa: CASRSGHRNTEAFF
CDR3nt: TGTGCCAGCAGATCGGGACACCGGAACACTGAAGCTTTCTTT

j_gene: TRBJ1-1
abundance: -
d_gene: -
v_gene: TRBV4-1
CDR3aa: CASSQILGGTEAFF
CDR3nt: TGCGCCAGCAGCCAGATTCTAGGAGGCACTGAAGCTTTCTTT

j_gene: TRBJ1-6
abundance: once
d_gene: -
v_gene: TRBV7-9
CDR3aa: CASSYRLGQPNSPLHF
CDR3nt: TGTGCCAGCAGCTACCGCCTAGGGCAGCCGAATTCACCCCTCCACTTT

j_gene: TRBJ1-5
abundance: -
d_gene: -
v_gene: TRBV7-2
CDR3aa: CASSWNRDQPQHF
CDR3nt: TGTGCCAGCAGCTGGAACAGGGATCAGCCCCAGCATTTT

j_gene: TRBJ2-2
abundance: -
d_gene: TRBD1
v_gene: TRBV5-1
CDR3aa: CASSGTGNTGELFF
CDR3nt: TGCGCCAGCAGCGGGACAGGGAACACCGGGGAGCTGTTTTTT

j_gene: TRBJ2-7
abundance: -
d_gene: -
v_gene: TRBV7-2
CDR3aa: CASSLGEGSYEQCF
CDR3nt: TGTGCCAGCAGCTTAGGTGAAGGATCCTACGAGCAGTGCTTC